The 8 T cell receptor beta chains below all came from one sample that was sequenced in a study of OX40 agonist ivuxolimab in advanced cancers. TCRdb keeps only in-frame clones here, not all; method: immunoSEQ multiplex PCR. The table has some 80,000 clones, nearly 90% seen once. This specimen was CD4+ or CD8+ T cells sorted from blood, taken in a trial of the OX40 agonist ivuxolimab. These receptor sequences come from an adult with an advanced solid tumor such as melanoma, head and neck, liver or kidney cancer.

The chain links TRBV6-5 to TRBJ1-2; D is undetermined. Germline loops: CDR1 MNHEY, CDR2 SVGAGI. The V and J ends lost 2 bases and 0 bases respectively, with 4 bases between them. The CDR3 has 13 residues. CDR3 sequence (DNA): TGTGCCAGCAGTTACGAGGCTAACTATGGCTACACCTTC. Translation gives CASSYEANYGYTF.

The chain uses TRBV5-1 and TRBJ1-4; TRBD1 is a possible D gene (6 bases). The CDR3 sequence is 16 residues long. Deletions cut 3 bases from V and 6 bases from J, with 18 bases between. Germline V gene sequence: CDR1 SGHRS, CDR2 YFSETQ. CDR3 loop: CASSSSTGRGDEKLFF. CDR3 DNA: TGCGCCAGCAGCTCATCTACAGGGAGAGGAGATGAAAAACTGTTTTTT.

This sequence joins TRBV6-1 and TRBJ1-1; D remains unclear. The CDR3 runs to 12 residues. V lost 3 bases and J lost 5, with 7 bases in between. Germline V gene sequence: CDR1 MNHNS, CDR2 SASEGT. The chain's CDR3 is CASSEVGTEAFF. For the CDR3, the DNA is TGTGCCAGCAGTGAGGTGGGGACTGAAGCTTTCTTT.

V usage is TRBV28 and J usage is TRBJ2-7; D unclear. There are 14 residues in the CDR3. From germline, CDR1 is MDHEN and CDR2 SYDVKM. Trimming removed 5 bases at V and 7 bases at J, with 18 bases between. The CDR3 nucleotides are TGTGCCAGCAGTCCCCGGGCCATTAATCGGGAGCAGTACTTC. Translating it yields CASSPRAINREQYF.

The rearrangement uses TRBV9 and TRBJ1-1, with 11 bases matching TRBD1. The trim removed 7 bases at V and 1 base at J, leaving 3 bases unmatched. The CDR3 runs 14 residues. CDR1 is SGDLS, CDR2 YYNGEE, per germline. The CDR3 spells CASRTGGSNTEAFF. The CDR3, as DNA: TGTGCCAGCCGGACAGGGGGCTCGAACACTGAAGCTTTCTTT.

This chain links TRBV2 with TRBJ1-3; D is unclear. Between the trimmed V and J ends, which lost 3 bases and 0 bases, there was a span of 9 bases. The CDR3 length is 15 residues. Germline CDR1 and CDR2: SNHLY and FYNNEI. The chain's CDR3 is CASSDISLSGNTIYF. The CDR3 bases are TGTGCCAGCAGTGATATTTCTCTCTCTGGAAACACCATATATTTT.

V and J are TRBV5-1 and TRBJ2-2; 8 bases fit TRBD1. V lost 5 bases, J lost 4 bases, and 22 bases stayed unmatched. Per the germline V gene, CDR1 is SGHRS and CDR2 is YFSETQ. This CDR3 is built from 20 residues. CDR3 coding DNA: TGCGCCAGCAGTCATTCACCCCGTCAGGGGGCGCGGCGGGGCACCGGGGAGCTGTTTTTT. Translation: CASSHSPRQGARRGTGELFF.

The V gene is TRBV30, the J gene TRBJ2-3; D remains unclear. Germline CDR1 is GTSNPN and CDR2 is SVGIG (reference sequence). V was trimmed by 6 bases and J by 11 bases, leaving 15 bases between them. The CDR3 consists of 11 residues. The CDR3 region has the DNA TGTGCCTGTACTACGTTGGCGAGGCAGTATTTT. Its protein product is CACTTLARQYF.